The 26 T cell receptor beta chains below were found in one sample sequenced in a study of blood T cell repertoires in COVID-19. Repertoires were generated with immunoSEQ multiplex PCR, while TCRdb's copy carries only in-frame clones and drops some. Of some 160,000 clones listed, around four fifths are singletons. Material: peripheral blood. These receptors originate from a woman aged 65 to 85 who had recovered from COVID-19.

The V call is TRBV28, the J call TRBJ1-2, with D hard to call. The CDR3 is made up of 13 amino acids. Trimming left V 2 bases short and J 7 bases short, with 11 bases between. Germline loops: CDR1 MDHEN, CDR2 SYDVKM. CDR3 DNA sequence: TGTGCCAGCAGTTTAATCGGGTATACTGGCTACACCTTC. This encodes CASSLIGYTGYTF.

V usage is TRBV2 and J usage is TRBJ1-1; a possible D gene is TRBD1 (6 bases). CDR1 SNHLY and CDR2 FYNNEI come from the germline V gene. This CDR3 has 15 residues. The ends were cut back, 6 bases at V and 11 bases at J, with 25 bases in the middle. The CDR3 reads CASRGLRQARPGAFF. In DNA form, the CDR3 reads TGTGCCAGCAGAGGACTCCGACAGGCCCGCCCTGGGGCTTTCTTT.

V gene TRBV9 combines with J gene TRBJ1-5; D is unclear. The ends were cut back, 0 bases at V and 9 bases at J, with 10 bases in the middle. The germline V gene encodes CDR1 SGDLS and CDR2 YYNGEE. This CDR3 spans 13 amino acids. The CDR3, as DNA: TGTGCCAGCAGCGTAGGGCCCGATGGGCCCCAGCATTTT. This gives the protein CASSVGPDGPQHF.

The chain employs TRBV5-5 and TRBJ2-7; weak D call: TRBD1 (6 bases). V was cut by 0 bases and J by 3 bases, with 13 bases left in between. This CDR3 has 15 residues. From germline, CDR1 is SGHKS and CDR2 YYEKEE (reference sequence). The CDR3 protein is CASSLGVSGHYEQYF. The DNA for the CDR3 is TGTGCCAGCAGCTTGGGGGTTTCGGGACACTACGAGCAGTACTTC.

This rearrangement joins TRBV13 to TRBJ2-4; TRBD2 matches 9 bases. Trimming at V came to 0 bases and at J to 8 bases, leaving 2 bases not matched to a gene. CDR1 and CDR2 from the germline V gene are PRHDT and FYEKMQ (reference sequence). The CDR3 loop spans 14 amino acids. CDR3 DNA sequence: TGTGCCAGCAGCTTAGGTAGCGGGGGAGACATTCAGTACTTC. Translated, it gives CASSLGSGGDIQYF.

The CDR3 nucleotides are TGTGCCAGCTCACCGGAGGCGCCGGGGGAGAATTCACCCCTCCACTTT. It codes for CASSPEAPGENSPLHF. This chain links TRBV18 with TRBJ1-6; TRBD1 is a possible D gene (5 bases). The CDR3 consists of 16 residues. Germline loops: CDR1 KGHSH, CDR2 LQKENI. V gave up 3 bases and J gave up 7 bases, with 16 bases separating them.

This rearrangement joins TRBV24-1 to TRBJ1-6, with 7 bases lining up with TRBD1. The germline V gene has CDR1 KGHDR and CDR2 SFDVKD. The CDR3 contains 16 residues. The junction had 5 bases not matched to a gene; V was cut back by 2 bases and J by 5 bases. CDR3 in amino acids: CATSDSRTGHNSPLHF. CDR3 sequence (DNA): TGTGCCACCAGTGATTCCCGGACAGGTCATAATTCACCCCTCCACTTT.

This clone was counted once. The chain joins TRBV10-3 to TRBJ2-6; 8 bases agree with TRBD1. The CDR3 extends over 16 amino acids. V lost 7 bases, J lost 0 bases, and 5 bases stayed unmatched. Germline V gene sequence: CDR1 ENHRY, CDR2 SYGVKD. CDR3 nucleotide sequence: TGTGCCATCACTGGGACAGGCAACTCTGGGGCCAACGTCCTGACTTTC. It yields the protein CAITGTGNSGANVLTF.

This chain connects TRBV9 to TRBJ2-1, with D perhaps matching TRBD2 (7 bases). The ends were cut back, 1 base at V and 1 base at J, with 18 bases in the middle. CDR1 and CDR2 (germline): SGDLS, YYNGEE. This CDR3 contains 18 residues. CDR3 residues: CASSVLSGGRGSYNEQFF. CDR3 coding DNA: TGTGCCAGCAGCGTATTATCGGGGGGCCGGGGGTCCTACAATGAGCAGTTCTTC.

This clone was seen more than once but under ten times. The V and J genes are TRBV7-8 and TRBJ1-5; D not resolved. The germline CDR1 and CDR2 sequences are SGHVS and FQNEAQ. The V end was cut by 5 bases, the J end by 3 bases, with 17 bases between. There are 16 residues in the CDR3. This CDR3 is CASSGPRAQHNQPQHF. The CDR3 bases are TGTGCCAGCAGCGGGCCGAGGGCACAGCACAATCAGCCCCAGCATTTT.

DNA of the CDR3: TGTGCCAGCGGGCGCAATCAGCCCCAGCATTTT. This codes for CASGRNQPQHF. This chain links TRBV28 with TRBJ1-5, with D unresolved. Trimming removed 8 bases from V and 2 bases from J, with 4 bases in between. CDR1 MDHEN and CDR2 SYDVKM come from the germline V gene. This CDR3 has 11 amino acids.

V and J are TRBV6-6 and TRBJ2-7; maybe TRBD2 (6 bases). The V gene's germline CDR1 is MNHNY and CDR2 SVGAGI (reference sequence). The V gene lost 6 bases and the J gene lost 0 bases, with 12 bases spanning the gap. The CDR3 runs to 14 residues. The CDR3 loop is CASSAGTYSYEQYF. Here the CDR3 DNA reads TGTGCCAGCAGCGCCGGGACTTACTCCTACGAGCAGTACTTC.

The chain joins TRBV5-1 to TRBJ2-2; D unresolved. Deletions cut 5 bases from V and 1 base from J, with 9 bases between. CDR1 is SGHRS, CDR2 YFSETQ, per germline. This CDR3 is built from 14 residues. The CDR3 DNA is TGCGCCAGCAGGGTACTTTTGAACACCGGGGAGCTGTTTTTT. This sequence encodes CASRVLLNTGELFF.

The genes are TRBV28 and TRBJ1-1; a possible D gene is TRBD1 (5 bases). CDR1 is MDHEN and CDR2 is SYDVKM in the germline V gene. This CDR3 comprises 14 residues. V dropped 3 bases and J dropped 3 bases, with 11 bases sitting between them. CDR3 DNA sequence: TGTGCCAGCAGTTTGGGGGGTTGGGACACTGAAGCTTTCTTT. It specifies CASSLGGWDTEAFF.

The chain links TRBV3-1 (or the pseudogene TRBV3-2) to TRBJ1-1; D uncertain. Germline CDR1 is LGHDT and CDR2 is YNNKEL (reference sequence). Trimming removed 7 bases at V and 0 bases at J, with 12 bases between. The CDR3 is 14 amino acids. CDR3 region: CASTRGFMNTEAFF. CDR3 in DNA: TGTGCCAGCACCCGAGGATTCATGAACACTGAAGCTTTCTTT.

The chain is built from TRBV27 and TRBJ2-7; 8 nucleotides match TRBD2. The junction had 8 bases not matched to a gene; V was cut back by 8 bases and J by 2 bases. The CDR3 sequence is 14 residues long. Germline V lookup: CDR1 MNHEY, CDR2 SMNVEV (reference sequence). CDR3 nucleotide sequence: TGTGCCAGCCGGGGGGGGTGGGGGACCTACGAGCAGTACTTC. It translates to CASRGGWGTYEQYF.

The chain uses TRBV5-1 and TRBJ2-3, with D perhaps matching TRBD2 (5 bases). CDR1 is SGHRS, CDR2 YFSETQ, per germline. This CDR3 is built from 16 residues. Trimming removed 4 bases at V and 1 base at J, with 16 bases between. For the CDR3, the DNA is TGCGCCAGCAGCCCCCGTTGGGCGGGCGGCACAGATACGCAGTATTTT. Protein product: CASSPRWAGGTDTQYF. The variable domain in full, completed from reference TRBV5-1 and TRBJ2-3, reads KAGVTQTPRYLIKTRGQQVTLSCSPISGHRSVSWYQQTPGQGLQFLFEYFSETQRNKGNFPGRFSGRQFSNSRSEMNVSTLELGDSALYLCASSPRWAGGTDTQYFGPGTRLTVL.

The gene calls are TRBV7-9 and TRBJ2-7, with D uncertain. The CDR3 has 15 residues. Trimming shortened V by 5 bases and J by 0 bases, and 14 bases separated the two germline ends. CDR1 is SEHNR and CDR2 is FQNEAQ in the germline V gene (reference sequence). The chain's CDR3 is CASSPLPWASYEQYF. DNA of the CDR3: TGTGCCAGCAGCCCACTTCCGTGGGCCTCCTACGAGCAGTACTTC.

This rearrangement joins TRBV29-1 to TRBJ1-4; 9 bases fit TRBD1. Germline-derived CDR1 and CDR2 are SQVTM and ANQGSEA. The CDR3 totals 13 residues. V was pared by 7 bases and J by 8 bases, with 8 bases of the junction left unmatched. The CDR3 region has the DNA TGCAGCGGAACCGGGACAGGGCACGAAAAACTGTTTTTT. This translates into CSGTGTGHEKLFF. Together with reference TRBV29-1 and TRBJ1-4, the CDR3 gives the full variable domain: SAVISQKPSRDICQRGTSLTIQCQVDSQVTMMFWYRQQPGQSLTLIATANQGSEATYESGFVIDKFPISRPNLTFSTLTVSNMSPEDSSIYLCSGTGTGHEKLFFGSGTQLSVL.

Concerning this clone: Other nucleotide sequences from this sample produce the same CDR3. This chain links TRBV4-1 with TRBJ2-6; D is perhaps TRBD1 (6 bases). Germline V gene data show CDR1 as MGHRA and CDR2 as YSYEKL. The V end lost 2 bases, the J end lost 4 bases, and 18 bases lay between the germline ends. CDR3 length: 18 residues. CDR3 DNA: TGCGCCAGCAGCCAAAACTTGAGGGGGTGGGGGGGGGCCAACGTCCTGACTTTC. It codes for CASSQNLRGWGGANVLTF.

The chain links TRBV10-2 to TRBJ1-5; tentative D call: TRBD1 (5 bases). The CDR3 spans 16 residues. Germline V gives CDR1 WSHSY, CDR2 SAAADI. V was trimmed by 7 bases and J by 2 bases, leaving 18 bases between them. The CDR3 sequence: CASTTGSRAGNQPQHF. The CDR3 nucleotides are TGCGCCAGCACCACTGGGTCCAGGGCAGGCAATCAGCCCCAGCATTTT.

The genes are TRBV30 and TRBJ2-3, with TRBD1 matching over 8 bases. This CDR3 has 13 amino acids. The germline V gene encodes CDR1 GTSNPN and CDR2 SVGIG (reference sequence). V lost 2 bases, J lost 8 bases, and 6 bases stayed unmatched. In DNA form, the CDR3 reads TGTGCCTGGAGTCCAGGGGGCGCAGGTACGCAGTATTTT. It encodes CAWSPGGAGTQYF. Together with reference TRBV30 and TRBJ2-3, the CDR3 gives the full variable domain: SQTIHQWPATLVQPVGSPLSLECTVEGTSNPNLYWYRQAAGRGLQLLFYSVGIGQISSEVPQNLSASRPQDRQFILSSKKLLLSDSGFYLCAWSPGGAGTQYFGPGTRLTVL.

The V gene is TRBV18, the J gene TRBJ2-5, with D possibly being TRBD1 (6 bases). With 3 bases removed from V and 5 bases from J, the gap between germline ends came to 13 bases. Germline V gives CDR1 KGHSH, CDR2 LQKENI. The CDR3 runs 14 residues. CDR3 in DNA: TGTGCCAGCTCACCGAGGGGGTCCAGGGAGACCCAGTACTTC. Translating gives CASSPRGSRETQYF.

This clone has more than one count but fewer than ten. The chain couples TRBV6-5 to TRBJ2-2; D is unresolved. V was pared by 7 bases and J by 4 bases, with 13 bases between. The CDR3 is made up of 14 amino acids. The germline V gene has CDR1 MNHEY and CDR2 SVGAGI. The CDR3 DNA reads TGTGCCAGCACTACCCCCGGCGGCACCGGGGAGCTGTTTTTT. Encoded protein: CASTTPGGTGELFF.

The V and J genes are TRBV28 and TRBJ2-4; 8 positions match TRBD2. Looked up from germline, CDR1 is MDHEN and CDR2 is SYDVKM. This CDR3 region has 15 residues. J lost 0 bases, V lost 8 bases, and 6 bases had no gene match. The CDR3 protein is CASVDSGGAKNIQYF. CDR3 nucleotide sequence: TGTGCCAGCGTGGACAGCGGGGGAGCCAAAAACATTCAGTACTTC. Complete variable domain (other parts from reference TRBV28 and TRBJ2-4): DVKVTQSSRYLVKRTGEKVFLECVQDMDHENMFWYRQDPGLGLRLIYFSYDVKMKEKGDIPEGYSVSREKKERFSLILESASTNQTSMYLCASVDSGGAKNIQYFGAGTRLSVL.

The chain has TRBV4-3 and TRBJ2-3; TRBD2 is a possible D gene (6 bases). Looked up from germline, CDR1 is LGHNA and CDR2 is YSLEER. The V end was cut by 4 bases, the J end by 8 bases, with 19 bases between. The CDR3 spans 15 residues. CDR3 protein: CASSRTGRDIRTQYF. The CDR3, as DNA: TGCGCCAGCAGCCGAACGGGGCGGGATATTCGTACGCAGTATTTT.